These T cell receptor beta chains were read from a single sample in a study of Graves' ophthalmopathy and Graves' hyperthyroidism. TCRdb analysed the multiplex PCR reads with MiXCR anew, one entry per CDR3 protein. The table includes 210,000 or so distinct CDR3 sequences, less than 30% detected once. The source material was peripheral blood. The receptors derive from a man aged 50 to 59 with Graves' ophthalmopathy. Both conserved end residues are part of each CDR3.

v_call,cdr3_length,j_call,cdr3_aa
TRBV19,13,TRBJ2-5,CASSTRDRGQRNF
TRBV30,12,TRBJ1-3,CAGHGDGNTIYF
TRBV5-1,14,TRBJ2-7,CASSLHGGSYEQYF
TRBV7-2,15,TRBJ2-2,CASSKGLALTGELFF
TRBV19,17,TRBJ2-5,CASSIGGDRSPRETQYF
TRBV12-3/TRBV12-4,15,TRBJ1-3,CASSFQGLSGNTIYF
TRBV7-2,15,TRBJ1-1,CASSLSGAGNTEAFF
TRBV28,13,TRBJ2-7,CASSLAFGYEQYF
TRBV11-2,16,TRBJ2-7,CASSDRREGVVYEQYF
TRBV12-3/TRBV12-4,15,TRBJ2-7,CASRGLAGGPSEQYF
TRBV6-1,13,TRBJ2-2,CASTIQGTGELFF
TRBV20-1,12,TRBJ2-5,CSASPGLETQYF
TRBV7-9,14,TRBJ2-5,CASSPLGGEETQYF
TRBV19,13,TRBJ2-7,CASSFGANYEQYF
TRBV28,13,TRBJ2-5,CASGTRDSETQYF
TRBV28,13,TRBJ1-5,CASRDWGNQPQHF